Listed below are T cell receptor beta chains from one sample, sequenced in a study of T cell responses to AZD1222 COVID-19 vaccine. Profiled with immunoSEQ multiplex PCR; TCRdb holds only in-frame clones, not every one. The table shows over 100,000 clones, with about 80% occurring only once. Sequenced here: peripheral blood, sampled on day 0 of AZD1222 vaccination. The source is an adult in good health. Both conserved end residues are trimmed from each CDR3. Fields, in order: CDR3 length, V gene, J gene, clone size, CDR3 protein. Rows may omit the clone size; those that give it use once, few, many or a size class.

14,TRBV7-8,TRBJ1-1,.,ASSLDPGQGETEAF
11,TRBV10-3,TRBJ1-6,.,ATKLGQESPLH
9,TRBV10-3,TRBJ2-7,.,AISDGYEQY
13,TRBV7-9,TRBJ2-6,.,ASSDRDTGANVLT
9,TRBV6-6,TRBJ1-5,few,ASTGGQPQH
12,TRBV4-1,TRBJ1-2,.,ASSQAQFNYGYT
10,TRBV5-1,TRBJ1-2,.,ASSLGSTGYT
11,TRBV29-1,TRBJ2-5,.,SVGPGQQETQY
10,TRBV6-2/TRBV6-3,TRBJ1-1,.,ASSPPWTEAF
13,TRBV5-1,TRBJ2-1,.,ASSPPRSSYNEQF
11,TRBV5-1,TRBJ2-7,.,ASSLTGDWEQY
18,TRBV9,TRBJ2-2,.,ASSTPGGLAGAQNTGELF